This T cell receptor beta chain was found in a study of blood T cell repertoires in COVID-19. Study overall: Sources were T cells, B-cell-depleted T cells, or PBMCs; the material itself was cDNA or gDNA.

Germline loops: CDR1 SNHLY, CDR2 FYNNEI. V dropped 6 bases and J dropped 0 bases, with 4 bases sitting between them. The CDR3 runs 12 residues. This clone was seen just once. In the authors' methods: Estimated nucleated cell counts came from reference gene primer amplification. This table comes from immunoSEQ multiplex PCR, and its TCRdb copy is limited to in-frame clones, with some not included. The V and J calls and clone size come from that table; D and trimming were worked out from the DNA. The sample carries under 250,000 clones, around four fifths recorded once. Sample: peripheral blood. The TCR originated in a man in his forties with active or convalescent COVID-19. The chain employs TRBV2 and TRBJ2-3, with D unclear. In DNA form, the CDR3 reads TGTGCCAGCAGGGCTAGCACAGATACGCAGTATTTT. Amino acids: CASRASTDTQYF.